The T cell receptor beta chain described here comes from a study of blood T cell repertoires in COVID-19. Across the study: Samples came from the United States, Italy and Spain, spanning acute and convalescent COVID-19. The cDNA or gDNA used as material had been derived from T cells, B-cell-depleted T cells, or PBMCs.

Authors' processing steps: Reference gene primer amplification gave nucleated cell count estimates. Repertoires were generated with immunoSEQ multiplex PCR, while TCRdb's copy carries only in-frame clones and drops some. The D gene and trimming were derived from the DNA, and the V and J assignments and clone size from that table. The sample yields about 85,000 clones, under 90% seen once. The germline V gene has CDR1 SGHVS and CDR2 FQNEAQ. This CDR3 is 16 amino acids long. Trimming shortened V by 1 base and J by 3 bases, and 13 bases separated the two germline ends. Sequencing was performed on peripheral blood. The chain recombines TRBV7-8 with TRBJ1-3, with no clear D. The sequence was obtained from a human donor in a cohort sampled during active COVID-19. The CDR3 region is CASSLVTSSLGNTIYF. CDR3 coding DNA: TGTGCCAGCAGCTTAGTTACTTCGAGTCTTGGAAACACCATATATTTT.